The source of this T cell receptor beta chain is a study of blood T cell repertoires in COVID-19. The table came from immunoSEQ multiplex PCR; TCRdb's copy has only in-frame clones and leaves some out. Of 170,000 or so clones in the sample, around 89% were seen once. V shed 8 bases and J 2 bases; nucleotides not matched to a gene: 5. The length of the CDR3 is 13 residues. CDR1 and CDR2 (germline): SNHLY, FYNNEI. This sequence was found in a woman aged 45-59 years who had recovered from COVID-19. The genes are TRBV2 and TRBJ1-2; the match to TRBD1 covers 7 bases. The sequenced sample consisted of PBMCs or T cells enriched from blood (not recorded which). The chain's CDR3 is CASLSGQNYGYTF. The CDR3 bases are TGTGCCAGCCTCTCGGGACAGAACTATGGCTACACCTTC.